The 15 T cell receptor beta chains below all came from one sample that was sequenced in a study of radiotherapy plus CTLA-4 blockade in lung cancer. This table comes from immunoSEQ multiplex PCR, and its TCRdb copy is limited to in-frame clones, with some not included. Of about 38,000 clones in the sample, roughly 77% were seen once. Sample: peripheral blood, taken from a patient treated with radiotherapy plus ipilimumab. These receptors came from a human donor with non-small cell lung cancer who had stable disease on radiotherapy plus ipilimumab.

This clone has a handful of counts. The chain is built from TRBV10-2 and TRBJ1-1; D gene unclear. Germline CDR1 WSHSY, CDR2 SAAADI. Trimming stripped 8 bases from V and 4 bases from J, with 20 bases between. This CDR3 is 15 amino acids long. The CDR3 region is CASLNGRLAGTEAFF. CDR3 nucleotides: TGCGCCAGCTTGAACGGGAGGCTCGCGGGCACTGAAGCTTTCTTT.

The sample holds one count of this clone. The rearrangement joins TRBV7-8 to TRBJ1-4; TRBD1 matches at 9 bases. The trim removed 7 bases at V and 7 bases at J, leaving 7 bases unmatched. CDR3 length: 14 amino acids. Per germline, CDR1 SGHVS and CDR2 FQNEAQ. CDR3 in amino acids: CASMRTGQGEKLFF. As DNA, the CDR3 is TGTGCCAGCATGAGGACGGGACAGGGTGAAAAACTGTTTTTT.

The J gene is TRBJ2-7, the V gene TRBV9; D perhaps matches TRBD2 (5 bases). Germline V CDR1 and CDR2: SGDLS, YYNGEE. This CDR3 has 17 residues. V shed 5 bases and J shed 7 bases, with 28 bases lying between them. As DNA, the CDR3 is TGTGCCAGCAGTCCCTCGGACTCTAGTATTTACCGAGGGGAGCAGTACTTC. This sequence encodes CASSPSDSSIYRGEQYF.

V and J are TRBV9 and TRBJ2-1; D uncertain. With 8 bases removed from V and 6 bases from J, the gap between germline ends came to 12 bases. Germline V gene sequence: CDR1 SGDLS, CDR2 YYNGEE. This CDR3 has 12 residues. CDR3 sequence (DNA): TGTGCCAGTGTCGGCGAAGGCAATGAGCAGTTCTTC. Translating gives CASVGEGNEQFF.

The chain couples TRBV11-2 to TRBJ2-7, with a possible D match to TRBD2 (6 bases). Germline V gene lookup returns CDR1 SGHAT and CDR2 FQNNGV. The CDR3 sequence is 13 residues long. Trimming took off 4 bases at V and 4 bases at J, with 11 bases between the two ends. Here the CDR3 reads CASSSPEGYEQYV. CDR3 coding DNA: TGTGCCAGCAGCTCACCGGAGGGGTACGAGCAGTACGTC.

This chain links TRBV18 with TRBJ2-5; D call uncertain. The V gene lost 0 bases and the J gene lost 4 bases, with 6 bases spanning the gap. This CDR3 region has 13 residues. Germline V gene sequence: CDR1 KGHSH, CDR2 LQKENI. CDR3 loop: CASSPPVVETQYF. The DNA for the CDR3 is TGTGCCAGCTCACCACCGGTCGTAGAGACCCAGTACTTC.

This clone showed up just a few times. The chain is built from TRBV5-1 and TRBJ1-5; D might be TRBD1 (6 bases). Trimming cost V 4 bases and J 1 base, with 27 bases left between them. The length of the CDR3 is 20 residues. Germline-derived CDR1 and CDR2 are SGHRS and YFSETQ. The CDR3 reads CASSHIRGEGEGESNQPQHF. Here the CDR3 DNA reads TGCGCCAGCAGCCATATCCGGGGGGAGGGAGAGGGGGAAAGCAATCAGCCCCAGCATTTT.

The chain's CDR3 is CASSLGMNTEAFF. CDR3 sequence (DNA): TGTGCCAGCAGCTTAGGCATGAACACTGAAGCTTTCTTT. This chain uses TRBV11-3 with TRBJ1-1; D gene unclear. The CDR3 has 13 amino acids. The V end was cut by 1 base, the J end by 0 bases, with 3 bases between. From germline, CDR1 is SGHNT and CDR2 YENEEA.

The CDR3 region is CASSLYSGGDQPQHF. The CDR3 region has the DNA TGTGCCAGCAGTTTATATTCAGGGGGCGATCAGCCCCAGCATTTT. The V call is TRBV28, the J call TRBJ1-5; 8 nucleotides agree with TRBD1. Per the germline V gene, CDR1 is MDHEN and CDR2 is SYDVKM. The CDR3 totals 15 residues. V dropped 1 base and J dropped 5; count of bases not matched to a gene: 4.

This clone turned up a few times. The genes are TRBV6-5 and TRBJ2-7; D might be TRBD1 (7 bases). The CDR3 loop spans 15 amino acids. The V gene's germline CDR1 is MNHEY and CDR2 SVGAGI. V was shortened by 0 bases and J by 0 bases, with 9 bases between the two germline ends. CDR3 bases: TGTGCCAGCAGTTACTCCAGGGGGGCCTCCTACGAGCAGTACTTC. This gives the protein CASSYSRGASYEQYF.

The V and J genes are TRBV11-1 and TRBJ1-6, with D unclear. The germline V and J ends were trimmed by 3 bases and 6 bases, with 6 bases remaining between them. CDR3 length: 13 amino acids. CDR1 is SGHAT, CDR2 FQDESV, per germline (reference sequence). CDR3 sequence (DNA): TGTGCCAGCAGCTTCATGGGTAATTCACCCCTCCACTTT. Translated: CASSFMGNSPLHF.

The chain couples TRBV27 to TRBJ2-2; D might be TRBD1 (6 bases). Germline CDR1 is MNHEY and CDR2 is SMNVEV (reference sequence). CDR3 length: 13 amino acids. V shed 4 bases and J shed 5 bases, with 8 bases lying between them. The CDR3 is CASSSTGTGELFF. The CDR3 DNA follows: TGTGCCAGCAGTTCTACAGGGACCGGGGAGCTGTTTTTT.

The gene calls are TRBV6-5 and TRBJ2-1; 7 positions agree with TRBD2. With 0 bases clipped from V and 1 base from J, the junction kept 3 bases outside the gene matches. Germline values: CDR1 MNHEY, CDR2 SVGAGI. This CDR3 region has 16 residues. The CDR3: CASSYSGGSSYNEQFF. Written as DNA, the CDR3 is TGTGCCAGCAGTTACTCGGGCGGGAGTTCCTACAATGAGCAGTTCTTC.

V usage is TRBV10-3 and J usage is TRBJ2-6; TRBD1 or TRBD2 may be the D gene (5 bases each). Germline V gene lookup returns CDR1 ENHRY and CDR2 SYGVKD. The CDR3 loop spans 15 amino acids. V shed 0 bases and J shed 4 bases, with 7 bases lying between them. In nucleotides, the CDR3 is TGTGCCATCAGTGAGTCAGGGACCGGGGCCAACGTCCTGACTTTC. Protein sequence: CAISESGTGANVLTF.

V is TRBV5-4 and J is TRBJ1-3, with 8 bases that match TRBD1. The germline CDR1 and CDR2 sequences are SGHNT and YYREEE (reference sequence). There are 14 residues in the CDR3. J was trimmed by 4 bases and V by 2 bases; bases with no gene match: 2. The CDR3 loop is CASSLQGGGNTIYF. Here the CDR3 DNA reads TGTGCCAGCAGCTTACAGGGGGGCGGAAACACCATATATTTT.